The 21 T cell receptor beta chains reported below all come from one sample, sequenced in a study of long-term antiretroviral therapy in people with HIV. A v3.0 immunoSEQ assay was performed at survey level. Profiling relied on immunoSEQ multiplex PCR, and the TCRdb table lists in-frame clones only, not all of them. Found here are roughly 28,000 clones, around four fifths of them singletons; the top ten hold around a tenth. This material consisted of unsorted PBMCs, taken 1.5 years before starting antiretroviral therapy. Every receptor here comes from a man younger than 35 with HIV.

The table lists this clone with a few counts. The V gene is TRBV7-9, the J gene TRBJ1-1; D gene ambiguous. This CDR3 contains 12 residues. Germline lookup yields CDR1 SEHNR and CDR2 FQNEAQ (reference sequence). The V end lost 5 bases, the J end lost 1 base, and 5 bases lay between the germline ends. The CDR3 is CASSPTNTEAFF. CDR3 DNA sequence: TGTGCCAGCAGCCCGACGAACACTGAAGCTTTCTTT.

About this clone: Other DNA sequences from this sample encode an identical CDR3 as well. The V gene is TRBV9, the J gene TRBJ2-5; possibly TRBD1 for D (6 bases). V gave up 4 bases and J gave up 0 bases, with 10 bases separating them. This CDR3 comprises 14 residues. Germline CDR1 and CDR2: SGDLS and YYNGEE. The CDR3 spells CASSPGADQETQYF. CDR3 sequence (DNA): TGTGCCAGCAGCCCAGGGGCAGACCAAGAGACCCAGTACTTC.

The rearrangement links TRBV18 to TRBJ1-1; D not resolved. This CDR3 is built from 13 residues. V lost 1 base and J lost 2, with 5 bases in between. Germline V lookup: CDR1 KGHSH, CDR2 LQKENI. The CDR3 nucleotides are TGTGCCAGCTCACCACGGGGTAACACTGAAGCTTTCTTT. Encoded protein: CASSPRGNTEAFF.

CDR3 region: CASSVNTEAFF. CDR3 bases: TGTGCCAGCAGCGTGAACACTGAAGCTTTCTTT. This rearrangement joins TRBV5-6 to TRBJ1-1; D unclear. Germline assignment: CDR1 SGHDT and CDR2 YYEEEE. The CDR3 loop spans 11 amino acids. The germline V and J ends were trimmed by 4 bases and 0 bases, with 1 base remaining between them. Full variable domain (rest looked up from reference TRBV5-6 and TRBJ1-1): DAGVTQSPTHLIKTRGQQVTLRCSPKSGHDTVSWYQQALGQGPQFIFQYYEEEERQRGNFPDRFSGHQFPNYSSELNVNALLLGDSALYLCASSVNTEAFFGQGTRLTVV.

The chain links TRBV2 to TRBJ2-1; 9 nucleotides agree with TRBD1. Germline trimming cut 9 bases from V and 15 bases from J; bases unmatched to any gene: 9. This CDR3 has 11 residues. Germline V gene sequence: CDR1 SNHLY, CDR2 FYNNEI. Here the CDR3 DNA reads TGTGCCAGAGACGGGGGACAGGGTAGGTTCTTC. Its protein product is CARDGGQGRFF.

The chain employs TRBV5-4 and TRBJ2-7; maybe TRBD1 (6 bases). The V and J ends lost 2 bases and 2 bases respectively, with 11 bases between them. Germline CDR1 reads SGHNT; CDR2 reads YYREEE (reference sequence). This CDR3 region has 14 residues. The CDR3 DNA is TGTGCCAGCAGCTTCAGGGGCAGGCCCTACGAGCAGTACTTC. Translating it yields CASSFRGRPYEQYF.

This rearrangement joins TRBV6-5 to TRBJ2-1, with TRBD1 identical over 7 bases. Germline-derived CDR1 and CDR2 are MNHEY and SVGAGI. This CDR3 has 15 amino acids. V was clipped by 5 bases and J by 8 bases; unmatched bases: 12. The CDR3 DNA reads as TGTGCCAGCAGTGGGACAGACAACATCGGGGATGAGCAGTTCTTC. Translation gives CASSGTDNIGDEQFF.

The chain employs TRBV4-2 and TRBJ1-6; maybe TRBD1 (5 bases). The V end lost 4 bases, the J end lost 5 bases, and 9 bases lay between the germline ends. Germline-derived CDR1 and CDR2 are LGHNA and YNFKEQ. The CDR3 runs 14 residues. CDR3 in amino acids: CASSPQGHNSPLHF. The CDR3 nucleotides are TGTGCCAGCAGCCCCCAGGGTCATAATTCACCCCTCCACTTT.

The chain joins TRBV18 to TRBJ2-1; D tentatively fits TRBD1 or TRBD2 (5 bases each). Germline lookup yields CDR1 KGHSH and CDR2 LQKENI. V lost 3 bases and J lost 8, with 14 bases in between. This CDR3 has 14 amino acids. The DNA for the CDR3 is TGTGCCAGCTCACCCACGGGACGTTGGGATGAGCAGTTCTTC. Protein sequence: CASSPTGRWDEQFF.

This rearrangement joins TRBV27 to TRBJ2-1; D is ambiguous. V lost 6 bases to trimming and J lost 4 bases, with 10 bases between them. CDR3 size: 13 residues. CDR1 is MNHEY and CDR2 is SMNVEV in the germline V gene (reference sequence). This chain's CDR3 is CASSPDQYNEQFF. As DNA, the CDR3 is TGTGCCAGCAGCCCTGACCAGTACAATGAGCAGTTCTTC.

The chain links TRBV28 to TRBJ1-1; 7 nucleotides line up with TRBD1. The CDR3 has 12 amino acids. J lost 4 bases, V lost 8 bases, and 4 bases had no gene match. CDR1 is MDHEN and CDR2 is SYDVKM in the germline V gene. The CDR3 loop is CASSTGRTEAFF. For the CDR3, the DNA is TGTGCCAGCTCGACAGGGCGCACTGAAGCTTTCTTT.

This clone was observed a few times. This sequence joins TRBV2 and TRBJ2-3; 9 bases agree with TRBD2. Germline loops: CDR1 SNHLY, CDR2 FYNNEI. V shed 7 bases and J 0 bases; nucleotides not matched to a gene: 5. This CDR3 contains 15 residues. CDR3 in amino acids: CASIGLAPSTDTQYF. The CDR3 nucleotides read TGTGCCAGCATTGGACTAGCGCCTAGCACAGATACGCAGTATTTT. The variable domain in full, with the rest retrieved from reference TRBV2 and TRBJ2-3, is EPEVTQTPSHQVTQMGQEVILRCVPISNHLYFYWYRQILGQKVEFLVSFYNNEISEKSEIFDDQFSVERPDGSNFTLKIRSTKLEDSAMYFCASIGLAPSTDTQYFGPGTRLTVL.

This chain links TRBV27 with TRBJ1-5, with D possibly being TRBD1 (5 bases). Germline V gives CDR1 MNHEY, CDR2 SMNVEV (reference sequence). The length of the CDR3 is 14 residues. V lost 2 bases to trimming and J lost 4 bases, with 9 bases between them. CDR3: CASSLGGGNQPQHF. The CDR3 DNA follows: TGTGCCAGCAGTTTAGGGGGGGGGAATCAGCCCCAGCATTTT.

The V call is TRBV6-1, the J call TRBJ1-5; D not resolved. The CDR3 totals 14 residues. The V gene lost 7 bases and the J gene lost 0 bases, with 10 bases spanning the gap. Germline-derived CDR1 and CDR2 are MNHNS and SASEGT. The CDR3 sequence: CASMAVYSNQPQHF. The CDR3 coding sequence is TGTGCCAGCATGGCGGTATATAGCAATCAGCCCCAGCATTTT.

V is TRBV7-9 and J is TRBJ1-1; D not resolved. Germline loops: CDR1 SEHNR, CDR2 FQNEAQ (reference sequence). V lost 6 bases and J lost 0, with 8 bases in between. This CDR3 has 13 residues. Written as DNA, the CDR3 is TGTGCCAGCAGTGTAGGGATGAACACTGAAGCTTTCTTT. Translating gives CASSVGMNTEAFF.

The CDR3 spells CASSMDSRDEQFF. The CDR3 DNA is TGTGCCAGCAGCATGGACAGTCGCGATGAGCAGTTCTTC. The V gene is TRBV9, the J gene TRBJ2-1, with D possibly being TRBD1 (6 bases). Germline CDR1 and CDR2: SGDLS and YYNGEE. V lost 4 bases and J lost 8, with 13 bases in between. The CDR3 runs to 13 residues.

This chain connects TRBV7-9 to TRBJ2-2; D remains ambiguous. Germline CDR1 and CDR2: SEHNR and FQNEAQ (reference sequence). Trimming removed 5 bases at V and 0 bases at J, with 10 bases between. This CDR3 has 15 amino acids. This chain's CDR3 is CASSPPPSNTGELFF. The CDR3 DNA reads as TGTGCCAGCAGCCCACCCCCTTCGAACACCGGGGAGCTGTTTTTT.

The V gene is TRBV4-3, the J gene TRBJ1-4, with a weak D call TRBD1 (5 bases). There are 15 residues in the CDR3. Germline V gives CDR1 LGHNA, CDR2 YSLEER. V lost 0 bases and J lost 5, with 10 bases in between. CDR3 protein: CASSQDRGRNEKLFF. The CDR3 coding sequence is TGCGCCAGCAGCCAAGATCGGGGGAGGAATGAAAAACTGTTTTTT.

This clone was detected a few times. The chain has TRBV4-1 and TRBJ1-2; 7 nucleotides line up with TRBD1. The CDR3 is made up of 14 amino acids. Germline CDR1 and CDR2: MGHRA and YSYEKL. J lost 5 bases, V lost 2 bases, and 5 bases had no gene match. The CDR3: CASSQHGTAYGYTF. CDR3 nucleotide sequence: TGCGCCAGCAGCCAACACGGGACAGCTTATGGCTACACCTTC.

The rearrangement uses TRBV28 and TRBJ1-5; D may be TRBD1 (5 bases). The CDR3 totals 14 residues. In germline, CDR1 is MDHEN, CDR2 SYDVKM. Trimming took 2 bases from V and 9 from J, leaving 14 bases between them. The CDR3 loop is CASSLLGVGRPQHF. The CDR3 DNA is TGTGCCAGCAGTTTACTGGGGGTAGGGCGGCCCCAGCATTTT. Drawing the rest from reference TRBV28 and TRBJ1-5, the complete variable domain is DVKVTQSSRYLVKRTGEKVFLECVQDMDHENMFWYRQDPGLGLRLIYFSYDVKMKEKGDIPEGYSVSREKKERFSLILESASTNQTSMYLCASSLLGVGRPQHFGDGTRLSIL.

The gene calls are TRBV19 and TRBJ2-7; 9 nucleotides line up with TRBD2. V was clipped by 6 bases and J by 0 bases; unmatched bases: 6. In germline, CDR1 is LNHDA, CDR2 SQIVND (reference sequence). CDR3 length: 15 amino acids. CDR3: CASSTAGGGSYEQYF. The CDR3 coding sequence is TGTGCCAGTAGCACAGCGGGAGGTGGCTCCTACGAGCAGTACTTC.